This T cell receptor beta chain stems from a study of blood T cell repertoires in COVID-19. For the study at large: Sources were T cells, B-cell-depleted T cells, or PBMCs; the material itself was cDNA or gDNA.

The V gene's germline CDR1 is SNHLY and CDR2 FYNNEI. The CDR3 sequence is 15 residues long. The V end lost 8 bases, the J end lost 6 bases, and 19 bases lay between the germline ends. The method was immunoSEQ multiplex PCR; TCRdb's version includes in-frame clones alone and lacks a portion of them. The sample lists about 150,000 clones; around three quarters were seen once. V gene TRBV2 combines with J gene TRBJ1-4; maybe TRBD1 (5 bases). The clonotype comes from a man at least 80 years old with acute or convalescent COVID-19. The sequenced sample was peripheral blood. The CDR3 nucleotides are TGTGCCAGCGAGGAAGACTTCGGGGGGGATGAAAAACTGTTTTTT. Translated, it gives CASEEDFGGDEKLFF.